Following are 14 T cell receptor beta chains from one sample sequenced in a study of T cell repertoires in cytomegalovirus infection. One entry per CDR3 protein results from TCRdb running MiXCR on the reads. The sample has roughly 200,000 distinct CDR3 sequences, roughly two fifths seen once. Antigens of these TCRs are unknown. Sequences were derived from CD8+ T cells from cultured PBMCs, sampled from culture after CMV antigen stimulation. The receptors come from a human donor in good health (CMV status not recorded). Some clones in this sample may be carry-over from other donors' samples.

CDR3 amino acids: CASSPGADQYF. The CDR3 DNA sequence: TGTGCCAGCAGCCCCGGAGCCGATCAGTACTTC. The chain uses TRBV7-2 and TRBJ2-7; D is ambiguous. The CDR3 length is 11 residues. From germline, CDR1 is SGHTA and CDR2 FQGNSA. Deletions cut 5 bases from V and 10 bases from J, with 12 bases between.

This chain uses TRBV27 with TRBJ1-2; the D is unclear. This CDR3 comprises 12 residues. V was shortened by 9 bases and J by 8 bases, with 16 bases between the two germline ends. The germline V gene has CDR1 MNHEY and CDR2 SMNVEV (reference sequence). This CDR3 is CARKLTASGYTF. CDR3 sequence (DNA): TGTGCCAGGAAGTTGACGGCAAGCGGCTACACCTTC.

The chain combines TRBV7-8 with TRBJ2-1; 15 bases align to TRBD2. Germline V CDR1 and CDR2: SGHVS, FQNEAQ. The CDR3 is 18 amino acids. With V trimmed by 5 bases and J by 5 bases, 10 bases remained unmatched. The CDR3 bases are TGTGCCAGCAGCGCCGGACTAGCGGGAGGGATTATAAACAATGAGCAGTTCTTC. Its translation: CASSAGLAGGIINNEQFF.

V and J are TRBV4-1 and TRBJ2-1; D unclear. CDR3 length: 16 amino acids. The V and J ends lost 1 base and 1 base respectively, with 11 bases between them. In germline, CDR1 is MGHRA, CDR2 YSYEKL. The CDR3 sequence is CASSQAGASSYNEQFF. The CDR3 nucleotides read TGCGCCAGCAGCCAAGCGGGTGCTAGTTCCTACAATGAGCAGTTCTTC.

With regard to this clonotype: This sequence may be a read error, since a much larger clone differs from it by one base. The chain recombines TRBV7-8 with TRBJ2-7; unclear D gene. The ends were cut back, 2 bases at V and 6 bases at J, with 14 bases in the middle. Per the germline V gene, CDR1 is SGHVS and CDR2 is FQNEAQ. The CDR3 contains 14 residues. The CDR3 here is CASSLPLYNREQYF. The CDR3 DNA is TGTGCCAGCAGCTTACCCCTGTACAACCGCGAGCAGTACTTC.

There are a few counts of this clonotype. The chain has TRBV7-9 and TRBJ2-5; no definite D call. Germline V gene lookup returns CDR1 SEHNR and CDR2 FQNEAQ (reference sequence). This CDR3 is 16 amino acids long. Trimming took off 8 bases at V and 0 bases at J, with 19 bases between the two ends. DNA for the CDR3: TGTGCCAGCGTGGGTGGTGTGGGGATCGACCAAGAGACCCAGTACTTC. This encodes CASVGGVGIDQETQYF.

This clonotype was detected a few times. CDR3 DNA sequence: TGTGCCAGCAGCTCCCCAAACCGCTCCTACGAGCAGTACTTC. This codes for CASSSPNRSYEQYF. The gene calls are TRBV7-9 and TRBJ2-7; D is uncertain. V lost 4 bases, J lost 0 bases, and 10 bases lay in between. The germline V gene encodes CDR1 SEHNR and CDR2 FQNEAQ (reference sequence). The CDR3 is made up of 14 amino acids.

The V and J genes are TRBV4-1 and TRBJ2-7; D could derive from TRBD1 or TRBD2 (5 bases each). The CDR3 sequence is 13 residues long. CDR1 MGHRA and CDR2 YSYEKL come from the germline V gene. The germline V and J ends were trimmed by 0 bases and 7 bases, with 10 bases remaining between them. The CDR3 is CASSQDQGAEQYF. The CDR3 nucleotides read TGCGCCAGCAGCCAAGATCAGGGAGCTGAGCAGTACTTC.

The rearrangement uses TRBV12-3 or TRBV12-4 and TRBJ2-1; 8 nucleotides line up with TRBD2. The CDR3 sequence is 18 residues long. J was trimmed by 2 bases and V by 4 bases; bases with no gene match: 13. CDR3 sequence: CASSSFRPGLEPYNEQFF. CDR3 nucleotide sequence: TGTGCCAGCAGTTCCTTCAGACCGGGACTAGAGCCCTACAATGAGCAGTTCTTC.

This clonotype turned up a few times. The gene calls are TRBV27 and TRBJ1-2; 9 bases are shared with TRBD1. Trimming cost V 1 base and J 6 bases; bases outside gene matches: 3. CDR1 is MNHEY and CDR2 is SMNVEV in the germline V gene (reference sequence). The CDR3 loop spans 14 amino acids. The CDR3 sequence is CASSLFRTGDGYTF. In DNA, the CDR3 is TGTGCCAGCAGTTTATTCCGGACAGGGGATGGCTACACCTTC.

The gene calls are TRBV2 and TRBJ2-5; D could derive from TRBD1 or TRBD2 (7 bases each). Per the germline V gene, CDR1 is SNHLY and CDR2 is FYNNEI. The V gene lost 4 bases and the J gene lost 1 base, with 16 bases spanning the gap. The CDR3 totals 16 residues. The CDR3 is CASSGKAGQIQETQYF. The CDR3 DNA reads TGTGCCAGCAGTGGGAAAGCGGGACAGATCCAAGAGACCCAGTACTTC.

This chain connects TRBV29-1 to TRBJ1-1; D is perhaps TRBD1 (6 bases). The germline V gene encodes CDR1 SQVTM and CDR2 ANQGSEA. Trimming left V 4 bases short and J 6 bases short, with 12 bases between. There are 12 residues in the CDR3. The CDR3 is CSVVGGAPEAFF. The CDR3 DNA sequence: TGCAGCGTTGTGGGGGGCGCACCTGAAGCTTTCTTT.

The V gene is TRBV6-5, the J gene TRBJ1-1, with TRBD1 matching over 9 bases. The CDR3 is 15 amino acids. The germline gives CDR1 MNHEY, CDR2 SVGAGI. Unmatched junction bases numbered 6, after V lost 5 bases and J lost 2 bases. The CDR3 loop is CASSPDRGINTEAFF. In DNA, the CDR3 is TGTGCCAGCAGTCCTGACAGGGGGATTAACACTGAAGCTTTCTTT.

CDR3 in DNA: TGTGCCAGCAGTTTCGGGGGTCTATGGGAGCAGTACTTC. This sequence encodes CASSFGGLWEQYF. V and J are TRBV12-3 or TRBV12-4 and TRBJ2-7; possibly TRBD2 for D (6 bases). CDR3 length: 13 residues. V dropped 3 bases and J dropped 7 bases, with 13 bases sitting between them.